The entry below gives a single TCR beta chain sequence along with its context. Its matching antigen is unknown. These data are taken from a study of PD-1 blockade in classical Hodgkin lymphoma. Study in general: Treatment was intravenous nivolumab, 3 mg/kg every 2 weeks, until progression.

This CDR3 is 16 amino acids long. Germline loops: CDR1 SGDLS, CDR2 YYNGEE. Between the trimmed V and J ends, which lost 0 bases and 0 bases, there was a span of 12 bases. Study outcomes and limitations: Only CD4+ TCR diversity, not CD8+, had risen significantly by C4D1.

Every patient relapsed after autologous stem cell transplantation, and brentuximab vedotin exposure varied. Best responses were complete response, partial response or progressive disease. The table came from immunoSEQ multiplex PCR; TCRdb's copy has only in-frame clones and leaves some out. The sample lists 6,000 to 7,500 clones; 70% to 90% were seen once. This clonotype originated in a human donor with classical Hodgkin lymphoma. Here the sequenced sample was peripheral blood mononuclear cells (PBMCs), taken at baseline. The V call is TRBV9, the J call TRBJ1-1, with a weak D call TRBD1 (5 bases). CDR3 amino acids: CASSVGSGTVNTEAFF. In DNA form, the CDR3 reads TGTGCCAGCAGCGTAGGCTCCGGGACGGTGAACACTGAAGCTTTCTTT.